This TCR beta chain was sequenced in a study of vaccination and CD4 T cells after COVID-19. Per the germline V gene, CDR1 is MNHEY and CDR2 is SMNVEV (reference sequence). Losses at the gene ends were 6 bases for V and 1 base for J; bases not matched to a gene: 7. This CDR3 is built from 16 residues. Concerning this clonotype: Antigen specificity is unknown.

Treatment defined: approximately 9-day PBMC culture with coronavirus spike peptide pools or control peptides (ViraFEST assay). According to the study, CD4+ T cells from the unexposed donor were gathered ahead of the COVID-19 pandemic (2011-2018). Antigen-specific T cell expansion with peptide pools preceded TCR sequencing in the ViraFEST approach. Cultured CD4+ T cell DNA underwent sequencing with the Oncomine TCR Beta short-read assay. Researchers extracted genomic DNA from CD4+ T cells that had been cultured. TCRdb analysed the PCR reads with MiXCR anew, one entry per CDR3 protein. This table holds 7,600 or so distinct CDR3 sequences, roughly 43% found once.

This chain joins TRBV27 and TRBJ1-1, with 11 nucleotides matching TRBD1. This TCR came from a human donor in good health. Material for sequencing was CD4+ T cells from blood, cultured in vitro. CDR3 residues: CASSSDRGRGNTEAFF. Here the CDR3 DNA reads TGTGCCAGCAGCTCGGACAGGGGGCGGGGGAACACTGAAGCTTTCTTT.